A single TCR beta chain is shown here with its context. These data come from a study of blood T cell repertoires in COVID-19. This CDR3 spans 15 amino acids. The V and J ends lost 4 bases and 4 bases, in that order; junction bases with no gene match: 8. Germline loops: CDR1 SGHNT, CDR2 YYREEE (reference sequence). The repertoire was sequenced with immunoSEQ multiplex PCR; TCRdb's copy has only in-frame clones and lacks some. This sample has some 87,000 clones, with about 70% found just once. The rearrangement links TRBV5-4 to TRBJ2-1, with 7 bases lining up with TRBD1. The specimen sequenced was peripheral blood. The receptor comes from a woman at least 80 years old with active or convalescent COVID-19. As DNA, the CDR3 is TGTGCCAGCAGCCCCGGGACAGCCTTATACAATGAGCAGTTCTTC. Amino acids: CASSPGTALYNEQFF.